The present T cell receptor beta chain was sequenced within a study of T cell changes during pregnancy in multiple sclerosis. Germline V CDR1 and CDR2: SNHLY, FYNNEI. The CDR3 loop spans 12 amino acids. Trimming shortened V by 1 base and J by 8 bases, and 6 bases separated the two germline ends. Clones were read by immunoSEQ multiplex PCR, and TCRdb kept only the in-frame ones, dropping some. The data contain around 40,000 clones, under 95% of them singletons. The TCR comes from a female donor with multiple sclerosis, enrolled in a pregnancy study. Sample: CD4+ T cells from peripheral blood mononuclear cells, taken in the third trimester of pregnancy. J is TRBJ2-1 and V is TRBV2; no clear D gene. The CDR3 DNA reads as TGTGCCAGCAGTGAAGGGCCCCATGAGCAGTTCTTC. It is translated as CASSEGPHEQFF.